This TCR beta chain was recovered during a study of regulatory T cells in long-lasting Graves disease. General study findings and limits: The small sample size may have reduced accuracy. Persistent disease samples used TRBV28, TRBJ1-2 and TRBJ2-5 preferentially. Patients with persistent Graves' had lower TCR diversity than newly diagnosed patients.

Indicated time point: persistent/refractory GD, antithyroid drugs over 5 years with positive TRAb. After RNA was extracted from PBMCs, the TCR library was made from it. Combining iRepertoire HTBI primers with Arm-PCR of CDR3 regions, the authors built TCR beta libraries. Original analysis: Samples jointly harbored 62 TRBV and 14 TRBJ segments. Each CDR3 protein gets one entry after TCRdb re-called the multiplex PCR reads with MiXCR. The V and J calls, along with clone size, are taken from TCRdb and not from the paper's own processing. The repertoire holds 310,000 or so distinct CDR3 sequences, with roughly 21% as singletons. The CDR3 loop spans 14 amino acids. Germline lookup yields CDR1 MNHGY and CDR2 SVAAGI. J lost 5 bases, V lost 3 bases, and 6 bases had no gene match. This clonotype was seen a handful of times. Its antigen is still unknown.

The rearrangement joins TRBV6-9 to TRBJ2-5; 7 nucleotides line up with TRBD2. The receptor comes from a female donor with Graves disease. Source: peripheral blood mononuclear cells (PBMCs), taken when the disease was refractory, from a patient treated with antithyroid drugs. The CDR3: CASSYGGSGETQYF. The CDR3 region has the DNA TGTGCCAGCAGTTACGGCGGGAGCGGGGAGACCCAGTACTTC.